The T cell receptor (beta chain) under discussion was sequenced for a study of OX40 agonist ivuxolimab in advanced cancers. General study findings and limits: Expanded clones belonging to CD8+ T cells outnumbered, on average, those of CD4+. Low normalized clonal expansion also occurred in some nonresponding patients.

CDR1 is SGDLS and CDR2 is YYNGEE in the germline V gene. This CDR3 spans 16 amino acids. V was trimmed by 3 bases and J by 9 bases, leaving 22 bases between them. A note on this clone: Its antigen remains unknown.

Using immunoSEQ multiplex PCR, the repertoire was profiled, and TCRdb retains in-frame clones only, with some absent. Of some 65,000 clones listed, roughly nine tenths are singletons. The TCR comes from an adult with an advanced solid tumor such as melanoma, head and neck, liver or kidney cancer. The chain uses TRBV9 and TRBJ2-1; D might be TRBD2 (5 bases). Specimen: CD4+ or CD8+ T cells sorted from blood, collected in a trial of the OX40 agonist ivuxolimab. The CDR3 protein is CASSALEGSVISEQFF. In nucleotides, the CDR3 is TGTGCCAGCAGCGCTTTAGAGGGTTCCGTGATAAGTGAGCAGTTCTTC.